The sequence of this T cell receptor (beta chain) was determined in a study of blood T cell repertoires in COVID-19. Study background: Nucleic acid was either cDNA or gDNA, and it came from T cells, B-cell-depleted T cells, or PBMCs.

The age range of participants was roughly 18 to 90 years, with residence in about two dozen US areas. Donors in Cohort 3 counted as recovered after two negative PCRs, clearance, or symptom resolution. V lost 4 bases, J lost 7 bases, and 8 bases stayed unmatched. This CDR3 contains 15 residues. The germline CDR1 and CDR2 sequences are PRHDT and FYEKMQ (reference sequence). TCRdb's copy holds only in-frame clones and misses some; the assay was immunoSEQ multiplex PCR. The sample records 100,000 to 150,000 clones, approximately 86% being singletons. This sequence was found in a woman in her fifties or sixties who had recovered from COVID-19. Sequences were obtained from PBMCs or T cells enriched from blood (not recorded which). This sequence joins TRBV13 and TRBJ1-3, with 9 bases fitting TRBD1. In DNA form, the CDR3 reads TGTGCCAGCAGCTGGACAGGGGCACTAGGCAACACCATATATTTT. Protein sequence: CASSWTGALGNTIYF.